The 32 T cell receptor beta chains given below trace back to one sample, sequenced in a study of Graves' ophthalmopathy and Graves' hyperthyroidism. The authors amplified TCR beta CDR3 regions, and they did so from RNA transcripts for repertoire sequencing. HTBI primers served in a first-round RT-PCR, which a second-round multiplex PCR followed. Each CDR3 protein gets one entry after TCRdb re-called the multiplex PCR reads with MiXCR. The table includes some 400,000 distinct CDR3 sequences, 18% detected once. The sequenced sample consisted of peripheral blood. Every receptor here comes from a woman between 18 and 29 years old with Graves' ophthalmopathy.

The sample holds many counts of this clonotype. This chain connects TRBV28 to TRBJ1-1; D not certain. The germline gives CDR1 MDHEN, CDR2 SYDVKM. The ends were cut back, 5 bases at V and 11 bases at J, with 24 bases in the middle. The CDR3 length is 15 residues. The CDR3 DNA reads as TGTGCCAGCAGTCTCTCAACTGGTAGAACACTGAAGGCTTTCTTT. Its protein product is CASSLSTGRTLKAFF.

This clonotype was picked up many times. This rearrangement joins TRBV30 to TRBJ1-2; 9 bases map to TRBD1. The V gene end was trimmed by 3 bases and the J gene end by 8 bases; junction bases not matched to a gene: 7. The germline gives CDR1 GTSNPN, CDR2 SVGIG (reference sequence). This CDR3 region has 13 residues. The CDR3 loop reads CAWRHTGGLGYTF. The CDR3 nucleotides read TGTGCCTGGAGGCATACAGGGGGCCTGGGCTACACCTTC.

This clonotype was picked up many times. This chain joins TRBV5-6 and TRBJ1-1, with D unresolved. V lost 3 bases to trimming and J lost 0 bases, with 9 bases between them. The CDR3 is made up of 14 amino acids. Germline CDR1 reads SGHDT; CDR2 reads YYEEEE. The CDR3 loop reads CASSWRGMNTEAFF. In DNA, the CDR3 is TGTGCCAGCAGCTGGCGGGGTATGAACACTGAAGCTTTCTTT. Filled out from reference TRBV5-6 and TRBJ1-1, the complete variable domain reads DAGVTQSPTHLIKTRGQQVTLRCSPKSGHDTVSWYQQALGQGPQFIFQYYEEEERQRGNFPDRFSGHQFPNYSSELNVNALLLGDSALYLCASSWRGMNTEAFFGQGTRLTVV.

This clonotype was seen ten or more times. The genes are TRBV6-4 and TRBJ1-5; D is uncertain. Germline CDR1 MRHNA, CDR2 SNTAGT. V was clipped by 9 bases and J by 0 bases, with 21 bases between them. This CDR3 is 17 amino acids long. The CDR3 sequence is CARLLQSREHSNQPQHF. The CDR3 nucleotides are TGTGCCAGACTACTCCAATCTCGGGAGCATAGCAATCAGCCCCAGCATTTT.

This clonotype was observed at least ten times. This chain uses TRBV12-3 or TRBV12-4 with TRBJ1-5; tentative D call: TRBD1 (5 bases). The CDR3 totals 15 residues. V was trimmed by 5 bases and J by 5 bases, leaving 16 bases between them. CDR3 nucleotide sequence: TGTGCCAGCAGTCCCGACTTGGGGGTCTATCAGCCCCAGCATTTT. It yields the protein CASSPDLGVYQPQHF.

This clonotype came up many times. CDR3 loop: CASSITGTSNTGELFF. CDR3 in DNA: TGTGCCAGCAGTATCACCGGGACTTCGAACACCGGGGAGCTGTTTTTT. The chain carries TRBV28 and TRBJ2-2; D is perhaps TRBD2 (6 bases). CDR3 length equals 16 residues. V lost 5 bases to trimming and J lost 0 bases, with 13 bases between them. CDR1 and CDR2 (germline): MDHEN, SYDVKM.

At least ten counts were recorded for this clonotype. The J gene is TRBJ2-7, the V gene TRBV19; perhaps D is TRBD1 or TRBD2 (5 bases each). Germline V lookup: CDR1 LNHDA, CDR2 SQIVND (reference sequence). This CDR3 spans 13 amino acids. V was pared by 2 bases and J by 4 bases, with 9 bases between. The CDR3 DNA follows: TGTGCCAGTAGTATACGGGGCCCATACGAGCAGTACTTC. Protein: CASSIRGPYEQYF. Combining the CDR3 with reference TRBV19 and TRBJ2-7 gives the whole variable domain DGGITQSPKYLFRKEGQNVTLSCEQNLNHDAMYWYRQDPGQGLRLIYYSQIVNDFQKGDIAEGYSVSREKKESFPLTVTSAQKNPTAFYLCASSIRGPYEQYFGPGTRLTVT.

This clonotype came up many times. This chain uses TRBV27 with TRBJ2-5; the D gene is possibly TRBD2 (7 bases). The CDR3 contains 14 residues. CDR1 MNHEY and CDR2 SMNVEV come from the germline V gene (reference sequence). V gave up 3 bases and J gave up 2 bases, with 10 bases separating them. The CDR3 coding sequence is TGTGCCAGCAGTTTCGGGGGGCAGCAAGAGACCCAGTACTTC. Protein sequence: CASSFGGQQETQYF.

This chain uses TRBV12-3 or TRBV12-4 with TRBJ2-5; D perhaps matches TRBD1 (6 bases). The germline V and J ends were trimmed by 0 bases and 5 bases, with 10 bases remaining between them. This CDR3 contains 14 residues. The CDR3 loop is CASSLAQGLETQYF. As DNA, the CDR3 is TGTGCCAGCAGTTTAGCGCAGGGGCTGGAGACCCAGTACTTC.

This clonotype was picked up many times. The rearrangement joins TRBV20-1 to TRBJ2-5, with 7 positions matching TRBD2. Per the germline V gene, CDR1 is DFQATT and CDR2 is SNEGSKA (reference sequence). The trim removed 5 bases at V and 2 bases at J, leaving 8 bases unmatched. The CDR3 length is 14 residues. The DNA of the CDR3 is TGCAGTGCTGATGGGGGAGGGGCACAAGAGACCCAGTACTTC. Amino acid sequence: CSADGGGAQETQYF.

This clonotype occurred many times. The J gene is TRBJ2-7, the V gene TRBV5-6; D is unresolved. Germline V gives CDR1 SGHDT, CDR2 YYEEEE. The CDR3 is made up of 14 amino acids. The germline V and J ends were trimmed by 4 bases and 0 bases, with 11 bases remaining between them. CDR3 region: CASSEGTASYEQYF. CDR3 coding DNA: TGTGCCAGCAGCGAAGGCACGGCCTCCTACGAGCAGTACTTC. Looking up the rest from reference TRBV5-6 and TRBJ2-7 gives the full variable domain: DAGVTQSPTHLIKTRGQQVTLRCSPKSGHDTVSWYQQALGQGPQFIFQYYEEEERQRGNFPDRFSGHQFPNYSSELNVNALLLGDSALYLCASSEGTASYEQYFGPGTRLTVT.

Many counts were recorded for this clonotype. The V and J genes are TRBV20-1 and TRBJ1-2; a possible D gene is TRBD1 (5 bases). The germline CDR1 and CDR2 sequences are DFQATT and SNEGSKA (reference sequence). The V end lost 3 bases, the J end lost 2 bases, and 10 bases lay between the germline ends. The CDR3 totals 13 residues. This chain's CDR3 is CSARDKDNYGYTF. The CDR3 DNA reads TGCAGTGCTAGGGACAAGGACAACTATGGCTACACCTTC.

This chain links TRBV6-2 or TRBV6-3 with TRBJ1-1, with 9 bases fitting TRBD1. Per the germline V gene, CDR1 is MNHEY and CDR2 is SVGEGT. The CDR3 runs to 18 residues. V was clipped by 2 bases and J by 0 bases; unmatched bases: 10. CDR3 sequence reads: CASSYTYPGQGVNTEAFF. The CDR3 DNA sequence: TGTGCCAGCAGTTACACATACCCGGGACAGGGCGTGAACACTGAAGCTTTCTTT.

The chain joins TRBV6-1 to TRBJ2-3; 7 positions agree with TRBD2. Germline loops: CDR1 MNHNS, CDR2 SASEGT. The CDR3 contains 14 residues. V gave up 3 bases and J gave up 4 bases; unmatched junction bases: 4. The CDR3 loop is CASSDWEGPDTQYF. The CDR3 DNA is TGTGCCAGCAGTGATTGGGAGGGTCCAGATACGCAGTATTTT.

At least ten counts were recorded for this clonotype. V and J are TRBV6-5 and TRBJ1-1, with D perhaps TRBD1 (6 bases). The germline gives CDR1 MNHEY, CDR2 SVGAGI. The CDR3 is 13 amino acids. Between the trimmed V and J ends, which lost 4 bases and 3 bases, there was a span of 9 bases. The CDR3 is CASSLGADTEAFF. CDR3 nucleotides: TGTGCCAGCAGTTTGGGGGCGGACACTGAAGCTTTCTTT.

The chain is built from TRBV19 and TRBJ2-2; D uncertain. The CDR3 length is 13 residues. The V end was cut by 3 bases, the J end by 6 bases, with 8 bases between. Germline CDR1 reads LNHDA; CDR2 reads SQIVND (reference sequence). The CDR3 nucleotides are TGTGCCAGTAGTATGGGTACGTCCGGGGAGCTGTTTTTT. Residues: CASSMGTSGELFF.

This clonotype was detected ten times or more. The V call is TRBV7-6, the J call TRBJ1-1, with TRBD1 matching 8 bases. Germline loops: CDR1 SGHVS, CDR2 FNYEAQ. The J segment lost 4 bases and the V segment lost 4 bases, leaving 5 bases of the junction unmatched. CDR3 length: 14 residues. The CDR3 spells CASSSDRGRTEAFF. The CDR3 nucleotides are TGTGCCAGCAGCTCCGACAGGGGCCGCACTGAAGCTTTCTTT.

Here the CDR3 reads CSASGGRAGEQYF. In DNA, the CDR3 is TGCAGTGCTAGTGGCGGGAGGGCCGGGGAGCAGTACTTC. This chain joins TRBV20-1 and TRBJ2-7; 9 nucleotides match TRBD2. Looked up from germline, CDR1 is DFQATT and CDR2 is SNEGSKA (reference sequence). CDR3 length: 13 amino acids. V trimming: 3 bases; J trimming: 7 bases; junction bases outside the gene matches: 7.

This clonotype has ten or more counts. V gene TRBV6-2 or TRBV6-3 combines with J gene TRBJ2-5; the D gene could be TRBD1 or TRBD2 (6 bases each). The CDR3 runs to 17 residues. The V gene's germline CDR1 is MNHEY and CDR2 SVGEGT. V was trimmed by 2 bases and J by 5 bases, leaving 21 bases between them. The CDR3 sequence: CASSYEVGGADQETQYF. DNA of the CDR3: TGTGCCAGCAGTTACGAGGTGGGGGGCGCGGATCAGGAGACCCAGTACTTC.

This clonotype was observed at least ten times. The V call is TRBV7-2, the J call TRBJ1-6, with 10 bases identical to TRBD1. The CDR3 totals 18 residues. J gave up 0 bases and V 1 base, and 3 bases lay outside the gene matches. Looked up from germline, CDR1 is SGHTA and CDR2 is FQGNSA. The CDR3 reads CASSLVGQGSSYNSPLHF. The DNA of the CDR3 is TGTGCCAGCAGCTTAGTGGGACAGGGGAGCTCCTATAATTCACCCCTCCACTTT. Full variable domain (rest looked up from reference TRBV7-2 and TRBJ1-6): GAGVSQSPSNKVTEKGKDVELRCDPISGHTALYWYRQSLGQGLEFLIYFQGNSAPDKSGLPSDRFSAERTGGSVSTLTIQRTQQEDSAVYLCASSLVGQGSSYNSPLHFGNGTRLTVT.

As DNA, the CDR3 is TGTGCCAGCAGTACCATAGACAGCTACGAGCAGTACTTC. It yields the protein CASSTIDSYEQYF. V is TRBV27 and J is TRBJ2-7, with D perhaps matching TRBD1 (5 bases). CDR1 and CDR2 (germline): MNHEY, SMNVEV (reference sequence). Trimming pared 5 bases from V and 3 bases from J, leaving 11 bases between. The CDR3 consists of 13 residues.

With respect to this clonotype: This may come from a read error, since a much larger clone is one base off. This rearrangement joins TRBV28 to TRBJ1-2, with 7 bases that match TRBD1. V lost 3 bases to trimming and J lost 8 bases; unmatched junction nucleotides: 3. Germline V CDR1 and CDR2: MDHEN, SYDVKM. This CDR3 region has 12 residues. The CDR3 region has the DNA TGTGCCAGCAGTTTGACAGGGAGGGGCTACACCTTC. It encodes CASSLTGRGYTF.

This clonotype has at least ten counts. The chain carries TRBV7-2 and TRBJ1-2; a weak D match, TRBD1 (5 bases). The CDR3 is made up of 13 amino acids. Germline lookup yields CDR1 SGHTA and CDR2 FQGNSA. Trimming left V 0 bases short and J 3 bases short, with 5 bases between. Written as DNA, the CDR3 is TGTGCCAGCAGCTTAGCGACAGACTATGGCTACACCTTC. This translates into CASSLATDYGYTF.

This clonotype was observed many times. The chain links TRBV2 to TRBJ2-7; 12 bases align to TRBD2. Per germline, CDR1 SNHLY and CDR2 FYNNEI. The junction had 13 bases not matched to a gene; V was cut back by 8 bases and J by 5 bases. The CDR3 sequence is 16 residues long. This CDR3 is CASAGLAGKTTHEQYF. The CDR3 DNA is TGTGCCAGCGCGGGACTAGCGGGCAAGACGACTCACGAGCAGTACTTC.

There are many counts of this clonotype. The CDR3 region is CASSPHEGGGGQETQYF. The CDR3 DNA reads TGCGCCAGCAGCCCGCACGAAGGGGGGGGCGGACAAGAGACCCAGTACTTC. V gene TRBV4-1 combines with J gene TRBJ2-5; tentative D call: TRBD2 (7 bases). The germline V gene encodes CDR1 MGHRA and CDR2 YSYEKL. This CDR3 contains 17 residues. Trimming left V 4 bases short and J 2 bases short, with 20 bases between.

This clonotype was counted ten times or more. J is TRBJ1-5 and V is TRBV12-3 or TRBV12-4; a weak D match, TRBD1 (5 bases). This CDR3 is 12 amino acids long. Trimming took off 3 bases at V and 7 bases at J, with 7 bases between the two ends. The CDR3 DNA reads TGTGCCAGCAGTTTTAGGGACCAGCCCCAGCATTTT. It translates to CASSFRDQPQHF.

This clonotype has ten or more counts. The rearrangement joins TRBV20-1 to TRBJ2-5; tentative D call: TRBD2 (6 bases). This CDR3 comprises 13 residues. V was clipped by 5 bases and J by 1 base, with 11 bases between them. Looked up from germline, CDR1 is DFQATT and CDR2 is SNEGSKA (reference sequence). For the CDR3, the DNA is TGCAGTGCTGACCGGGACTCCCAAGAGACCCAGTACTTC. Translating it yields CSADRDSQETQYF.

The chain links TRBV12-3 or TRBV12-4 to TRBJ2-7; D gene ambiguous. This CDR3 has 13 amino acids. The V end lost 6 bases, the J end lost 0 bases, and 9 bases lay between the germline ends. This chain's CDR3 is CASRTDFSYEQYF. Here the CDR3 DNA reads TGTGCCAGCAGAACCGATTTCTCCTACGAGCAGTACTTC.

This clonotype turned up a few times. The chain carries TRBV12-3 or TRBV12-4 and TRBJ2-3; 7 bases map to TRBD2. V lost 7 bases and J lost 2; bases outside the gene matches: 9. This CDR3 region has 15 residues. CDR3 in DNA: TGTGCCAGCACCGGGGAGGGAGGTTACACAGATACGCAGTATTTT. Its protein is CASTGEGGYTDTQYF.

This clonotype was picked up many times. Here the CDR3 DNA reads TGTGCCAGCAGTTACGGGGCTGCCGGGACAGGGTACACCGGGGAGCTGTTTTTT. Amino acid sequence: CASSYGAAGTGYTGELFF. V usage is TRBV6-2 or TRBV6-3 and J usage is TRBJ2-2; 9 bases fit TRBD1. J gave up 3 bases and V 2 bases, and 10 bases lay outside the gene matches. Germline assignment: CDR1 MNHEY and CDR2 SVGEGT. The CDR3 has 18 amino acids.

This clonotype showed up many times. The chain has TRBV29-1 and TRBJ1-2; D call uncertain. In germline, CDR1 is SQVTM, CDR2 ANQGSEA. The germline V and J ends were trimmed by 7 bases and 6 bases, with 18 bases remaining between them. CDR3 length equals 13 residues. CDR3: CSAKGSPLDGYTF. The CDR3, as DNA: TGCAGCGCCAAAGGGTCCCCGTTGGATGGCTACACCTTC. Together with reference TRBV29-1 and TRBJ1-2, the CDR3 gives the full variable domain: SAVISQKPSRDICQRGTSLTIQCQVDSQVTMMFWYRQQPGQSLTLIATANQGSEATYESGFVIDKFPISRPNLTFSTLTVSNMSPEDSSIYLCSAKGSPLDGYTFGSGTRLTVV.

This clonotype was recorded many times. The chain combines TRBV6-2 or TRBV6-3 with TRBJ1-5; D is undetermined. Germline V CDR1 and CDR2: MNHEY, SVGEGT. CDR3 size: 15 residues. Between the trimmed V and J ends, which lost 2 bases and 6 bases, there was a span of 14 bases. The CDR3 DNA is TGTGCCAGCAGTTACAGGTCGGGCGTCGCTCAGCCCCAGCATTTT. Encoded protein: CASSYRSGVAQPQHF.